This T cell receptor beta chain was recovered during a study of response to subunit inactivated influenza vaccine. Notes on the study in general: It was the authors' suggestion that each seasonal influenza vaccination recruits few new T cells.

In its sample, this clonotype was seen a few times. Its antigen is unknown. TCRdb redid the calling of the RT-PCR reads with MiXCR, one entry per CDR3 protein. The table lists 800,000 or so distinct CDR3 sequences, around 21% of them singletons. This CDR3 is 15 amino acids long. Germline CDR1 is ENHRY and CDR2 is SYGVKD. With V trimmed by 11 bases and J by 2 bases, 11 bases remained unmatched. This receptor was taken from a man between 45 and 60 years old who received an inactivated influenza vaccine. The specimen comprised PBMCs from blood, sampled roughly 5 days after vaccination. The chain couples TRBV10-3 to TRBJ2-3, with TRBD2 matching 9 bases. This CDR3 is CASTGREGYTDTQYF. The CDR3 DNA reads as TGTGCCTCAACGGGGCGGGAGGGTTACACAGATACGCAGTATTTT.